These 10 T cell receptor beta chains originate from one sample sequenced in a study of spatial heterogeneity in lung cancer. As for time point: sample taken at primary tumor resection. From tumor, nontumor lung or frozen PBMC, whole RNA was taken unsorted for sequencing. TCRdb re-called the 5' RACE reads through MiXCR, storing one row per CDR3 protein. The sample shows thousands of distinct CDR3 sequences, less than 20% of them seen only once. The sample in question was PBMCs, obtained at surgery. All receptors derive from a male donor with early-stage non-small cell lung cancer.

By share, this clonotype counts as medium-sized. One end of the junction fails to match germline, which may point to a read error. This chain joins TRBV6-1 and TRBJ2-7, with a weak D call TRBD1 (6 bases). This CDR3 has 13 residues. CDR1 and CDR2 (germline): MNHNS, SASEGT. In nucleotides, the CDR3 is TGTGCCAGCAGTGAAGGGGAGTGGGGACATTTGGGCTTC. The encoded protein is CASSEGEWGHLGF.

The V gene is TRBV4-3, the J gene TRBJ2-1; 10 bases align to TRBD2. Germline CDR1 and CDR2: LGHNA and YSLEER. The V segment lost 1 base and the J segment 7 bases; nucleotides outside the gene matches: 13. The CDR3 totals 18 residues. CDR3 region: CASSQAWLAGEGGNEQFF. CDR3 nucleotides: TGCGCCAGCAGCCAAGCATGGCTAGCGGGAGAGGGTGGTAATGAGCAGTTCTTC.

The rearrangement uses TRBV11-2 and TRBJ1-6; D perhaps matches TRBD1 (5 bases). The CDR3 is made up of 12 amino acids. V gave up 3 bases and J gave up 12 bases, with 9 bases separating them. Germline CDR1 reads SGHAT; CDR2 reads FQNNGV. The CDR3 nucleotides are TGTGCCAGCAGCTTTGGGGCTCTACCCCTCCACTTT. This encodes CASSFGALPLHF. Based on the CDR3 plus reference TRBV11-2 and TRBJ1-6, the full variable domain is EAGVAQSPRYKIIEKRQSVAFWCNPISGHATLYWYQQILGQGPKLLIQFQNNGVVDDSQLPKDRFSAERLKGVDSTLKIQPAKLEDSAVYLCASSFGALPLHFGNGTRLTVT.

J is TRBJ1-5 and V is TRBV29-1, with D perhaps matching TRBD1 (6 bases). V was cut by 4 bases and J by 0 bases, with 10 bases left in between. This CDR3 region has 14 residues. The germline gives CDR1 SQVTM, CDR2 ANQGSEA. As DNA, the CDR3 is TGCAGCGTTGGGCAACAGGGTAGCAATCAGCCCCAGCATTTT. Translated, it gives CSVGQQGSNQPQHF.

By sample share, this clonotype is medium-sized. The V call is TRBV5-1, the J call TRBJ2-3; D not certain. With 0 bases removed from V and 6 bases from J, the gap between germline ends came to 14 bases. The CDR3 extends over 15 amino acids. The germline V gene encodes CDR1 SGHRS and CDR2 YFSETQ. The CDR3: CASSLAAAWVDTQYF. The DNA of the CDR3 is TGCGCCAGCAGCTTGGCGGCGGCCTGGGTGGATACGCAGTATTTT.

CDR3 bases: TGTGCCAGCAGCTGGGCCGCCTCAGGGGGAACCGAGACCCAGTACTTC. Amino acids: CASSWAASGGTETQYF. The rearrangement uses TRBV7-8 and TRBJ2-5; 7 bases line up with TRBD1. Germline V lookup: CDR1 SGHVS, CDR2 FQNEAQ. The V segment lost 4 bases and the J segment 5 bases; nucleotides outside the gene matches: 13. This CDR3 contains 16 residues. Together with reference TRBV7-8 and TRBJ2-5, the CDR3 gives the full variable domain: GAGVSQSPRYKVAKRGQDVALRCDPISGHVSLFWYQQALGQGPEFLTYFQNEAQLDKSGLPSDRFFAERPEGSVSTLKIQRTQQEDSAVYLCASSWAASGGTETQYFGPGTRLLVL.

This clonotype was recorded many times. The chain joins TRBV28 to TRBJ2-3; the D gene could be TRBD1 or TRBD2 (5 bases each). The germline CDR1 and CDR2 sequences are MDHEN and SYDVKM. With 3 bases removed from V and 7 bases from J, the gap between germline ends came to 20 bases. The CDR3 has 16 amino acids. DNA for the CDR3: TGTGCCAGCAGTTTCCTTCCGGGGACGGGGAGCAATACGCAGTATTTT. Encoded protein: CASSFLPGTGSNTQYF.

Relative to its sample, this clonotype is medium-sized. This chain uses TRBV29-1 with TRBJ2-2, with D hard to call. The CDR3 length is 13 residues. The V and J ends lost 3 bases and 5 bases respectively, with 10 bases between them. Germline lookup yields CDR1 SQVTM and CDR2 ANQGSEA. The CDR3, as DNA: TGCAGCGTTGAGCTACCCGGAACCGGGGAGCTGTTTTTT. This translates into CSVELPGTGELFF.

V and J are TRBV20-1 and TRBJ2-5; no reliable D call. V dropped 1 base and J dropped 1 base, with 4 bases sitting between them. Germline CDR1 is DFQATT and CDR2 is SNEGSKA (reference sequence). The length of the CDR3 is 12 residues. The CDR3: CSARGSQETQYF. In nucleotides, the CDR3 is TGCAGTGCTAGAGGCAGCCAAGAGACCCAGTACTTC.

This clonotype has just one count. The chain recombines TRBV3-1 with TRBJ1-5; no definite D call. The CDR3 runs 13 residues. With 1 base removed from V and 0 bases from J, the gap between germline ends came to 1 base. Germline values: CDR1 LGHDT, CDR2 YNNKEL (reference sequence). CDR3 in amino acids: CASSQGSNQPQHF. The CDR3 region has the DNA TGTGCCAGCAGCCAAGGTAGCAATCAGCCCCAGCATTTT.